This TCR beta chain came from a study of spatial heterogeneity in lung cancer. The study's findings and limits: Higher tumor mutation counts went along with higher counts of expanded intratumoral alpha and beta TCRs.

TCRdb re-called the 5' RACE reads through MiXCR, storing one row per CDR3 protein. The sample includes approximately 9,700 distinct CDR3 sequences, about 8.5% of them seen just once. The sample holds many counts of this clonotype. Its antigen is currently unknown. Time point meaning: sample taken at primary tumor resection. Sequencing covered unsorted whole RNA taken from tumor, nontumor lung or frozen PBMC. The V and J ends lost 4 bases and 3 bases respectively, with 5 bases between them. The germline gives CDR1 SGHRS, CDR2 YFSETQ. This CDR3 contains 13 residues. The J gene is TRBJ1-6, the V gene TRBV5-1; D is ambiguous. This TCR was recovered from a male donor with early-stage non-small cell lung cancer. The sequences come from lung tumor tissue, collected at surgery. This CDR3 reads CASSPGYNSPLHF. The CDR3 DNA is TGCGCCAGCAGCCCGGGCTATAATTCACCCCTCCACTTT.